Included here is one T cell receptor beta chain sequence, with context. Its antigen is currently unknown. The source of the sample is a study of cytomegalovirus exposure and HLA in healthy donors. Study-wide points: Researchers counted roughly 160 TCR beta chains as cytomegalovirus-associated. HLA alleles showed associations with around 15,000 TCR beta sequences in a later analysis, at a 0.05 false discovery rate.

With 60 Vbeta and 13 Jbeta primers, the PCR was carried out. Sequencing used immunoSEQ multiplex PCR; TCRdb keeps in-frame clones, though not all of them. Among roughly 180,000 clones listed, over 70% were seen once. The CDR3 spans 13 residues. Germline loops: CDR1 SGHTA, CDR2 FQGNSA. The ends were cut back, 5 bases at V and 8 bases at J, with 15 bases in the middle. This chain uses TRBV7-2 with TRBJ1-2; D remains ambiguous. This receptor was taken from a male donor in good health and CMV-seronegative. What was sequenced was PBMCs. The CDR3 is CASSPNGGNGYTF. In nucleotides, the CDR3 is TGTGCCAGCAGCCCGAATGGAGGGAACGGCTACACCTTC. The variable domain in full, with the rest retrieved from reference TRBV7-2 and TRBJ1-2, is GAGVSQSPSNKVTEKGKDVELRCDPISGHTALYWYRQSLGQGLEFLIYFQGNSAPDKSGLPSDRFSAERTGGSVSTLTIQRTQQEDSAVYLCASSPNGGNGYTFGSGTRLTVV.